This T cell receptor (beta chain) was obtained from a study of shared clonotypes between healthy human individuals. Naive CD8 cells lacked CD45RO and underwent positive selection for CCR7, leaving out terminally differentiated effector memory CD45RA+ cells. Clones were read by immunoSEQ multiplex PCR, and TCRdb kept only the in-frame ones, dropping some. The sample lists millions of clones; under 95% were seen once. The V gene lost 4 bases and the J gene lost 1 base, with 10 bases spanning the gap. This CDR3 is 14 amino acids long. Looked up from germline, CDR1 is SEHNR and CDR2 is FQNEAQ (reference sequence).

The V call is TRBV7-9, the J call TRBJ1-1; no reliable D call. The receptor was isolated from a man between 18 and 29 years old in good health. Some clones in this sample may be carry-over from other donors' samples. Sample: naive CD8+ T cells from PBMCs. CDR3 sequence (DNA): TGTGCCAGCAGCTCCAGGCTCAGGAACACTGAAGCTTTCTTT. Its translation: CASSSRLRNTEAFF.